One and the same sample provided the 31 T cell receptor beta chains below, sequenced in a study of blood T cell repertoires in COVID-19 (dated by TCRdb to the early 2020s). Receptor libraries were prepared by the immunoSEQ multiplex PCR assay. The source is immuneACCESS, and TCRdb retained only in-frame sequences with V and J called. Part of the clones is not carried over; for the studies checked, unresolved V genes explain less than half of this, and the remainder is unexplained. The sample table shows 15,000 or so clones, and approximately 88% are seen once. Of the sample, about 12% falls within the top ten clones. The sequenced sample consisted of peripheral blood. These receptors were obtained from a human donor in a cohort sampled during active COVID-19.

The chain recombines TRBV6-5 with TRBJ1-1, with D possibly TRBD1 on 6 matching bases. The CDR3 is 15 residues long. Trimming left V 5 bases short and J 4 bases short, with 17 bases between. Germline CDR1 MNHEY, CDR2 SVGAGI. The CDR3 bases are TGTGCCAGCAGTCCCCTGAGCACAGGGAGCACTGAAGCTTTCTTT. Translation: CASSPLSTGSTEAFF.

The CDR3 region is CASSPDRSGNTIYF. The CDR3 bases are TGCGCCAGCAGTCCGGACAGGTCTGGAAACACCATATATTTT. The chain employs TRBV10-2 and TRBJ1-3; TRBD1 matches 7 bases. CDR1 WSHSY and CDR2 SAAADI come from the germline V gene. The CDR3 is made up of 14 amino acids. V lost 5 bases, J lost 1 base, and 2 bases stayed unmatched.

The sample holds one count of this clone. The chain couples TRBV5-5 to TRBJ2-3, with D maybe TRBD1 (5 bases). CDR1 is SGHKS and CDR2 is YYEKEE in the germline V gene (reference sequence). Trimming removed 1 base from V and 0 bases from J, with 9 bases in between. The CDR3 length is 15 residues. CDR3 bases: TGTGCCAGCAGCTTGAGTGGGGCCAGCACAGATACGCAGTATTTT. Its translation: CASSLSGASTDTQYF.

The chain couples TRBV30 to TRBJ1-6, with TRBD1 matching 7 bases. The germline gives CDR1 GTSNPN, CDR2 SVGIG (reference sequence). The length of the CDR3 is 15 residues. V shed 2 bases, J shed 7 bases, and the junction held 8 bases outside the gene matches. The CDR3 coding sequence is TGTGCCTGGAGTAGACAGGGAAACTACAATTCACCCCTCCACTTT. This encodes CAWSRQGNYNSPLHF.

This clone was seen only once. V and J are TRBV28 and TRBJ1-3, with D possibly TRBD1 on 6 matching bases. The germline V and J ends were trimmed by 11 bases and 4 bases, with 18 bases remaining between them. CDR1 is MDHEN and CDR2 is SYDVKM in the germline V gene. The CDR3 consists of 14 residues. This CDR3 is CAGSGGARGNTIYF. CDR3 coding DNA: TGTGCCGGCTCGGGGGGGGCGAGGGGAAACACCATATATTTT.

CDR3 DNA: TGTGCCAGCAGCTCTCGACAGGGCCTTTACAATGAGCAGTTCTTC. This translates into CASSSRQGLYNEQFF. The chain recombines TRBV7-9 with TRBJ2-1; 7 bases fit TRBD1. The CDR3 totals 15 residues. V dropped 4 bases and J dropped 4; count of bases not matched to a gene: 7. Per germline, CDR1 SEHNR and CDR2 FQNEAQ (reference sequence).

The chain is built from TRBV19 and TRBJ1-5; TRBD1 aligns across 12 bases. Germline loops: CDR1 LNHDA, CDR2 SQIVND (reference sequence). The CDR3 contains 18 residues. V shed 2 bases, J shed 2 bases, and the junction held 7 bases outside the gene matches. The CDR3 DNA follows: TGTGCCAGTAGTATATATCTGGGACAGGGGGCCCGCAATCAGCCCCAGCATTTT. It is translated as CASSIYLGQGARNQPQHF.

The CDR3 sequence is CASSPRGPGYGYTF. In nucleotides, the CDR3 is TGTGCCAGCAGCCCCAGGGGGCCAGGCTATGGCTACACCTTC. The chain carries TRBV7-9 and TRBJ1-2; TRBD1 aligns across 8 bases. V lost 5 bases and J lost 4; bases outside the gene matches: 6. The CDR3 is 14 amino acids. Germline V gene data show CDR1 as SEHNR and CDR2 as FQNEAQ (reference sequence).

This chain links TRBV5-6 with TRBJ2-3; 11 bases are a match to TRBD2. CDR1 is SGHDT, CDR2 YYEEEE, per germline. The CDR3 contains 16 residues. The J segment lost 6 bases and the V segment lost 5 bases, leaving 11 bases of the junction unmatched. CDR3 loop: CASSILAGGAADTQYF. The CDR3 DNA sequence: TGTGCCAGCAGTATCCTAGCGGGGGGCGCCGCGGATACGCAGTATTTT.

There are a few counts of this clone. The chain links TRBV2 to TRBJ2-5; 9 bases match TRBD2. V gave up 6 bases and J gave up 5 bases; unmatched junction bases: 4. The CDR3 runs 13 residues. In germline, CDR1 is SNHLY, CDR2 FYNNEI. CDR3 DNA: TGTGCCAGCAGGGGACTAGCTCGCGAGACCCAGTACTTC. It is translated as CASRGLARETQYF.

The rearrangement links TRBV19 to TRBJ1-2; 9 bases match TRBD1. Germline V gives CDR1 LNHDA, CDR2 SQIVND (reference sequence). The CDR3 spans 15 residues. The J segment lost 4 bases and the V segment lost 3 bases, leaving 6 bases of the junction unmatched. The CDR3 spells CASSIEGQGRYGYTF. The CDR3 DNA reads as TGTGCCAGTAGTATCGAGGGACAGGGTCGCTATGGCTACACCTTC.

This chain links TRBV6-5 with TRBJ2-6, with D uncertain. This CDR3 has 16 amino acids. The germline CDR1 and CDR2 sequences are MNHEY and SVGAGI. V dropped 0 bases and J dropped 2 bases, with 8 bases sitting between them. The CDR3 DNA sequence: TGTGCCAGCAGTTACTCGCCAGGTGCTGGGGCCAACGTCCTGACTTTC. As protein: CASSYSPGAGANVLTF.

The chain uses TRBV5-5 and TRBJ1-3, with 7 bases matching TRBD1. With V trimmed by 0 bases and J by 6 bases, 3 bases remained unmatched. There are 14 residues in the CDR3. Germline V gives CDR1 SGHKS, CDR2 YYEKEE (reference sequence). CDR3 nucleotides: TGTGCCAGCAGCTTGGGACAGGGCAAAAACACCATATATTTT. As protein: CASSLGQGKNTIYF.

V gene TRBV2 combines with J gene TRBJ1-2; D perhaps matches TRBD1 (6 bases). Trimming stripped 2 bases from V and 4 bases from J, with 14 bases between. Germline CDR1 is SNHLY and CDR2 is FYNNEI. This CDR3 is 15 amino acids long. CDR3 protein: CASSEQGNAGYGYTF. The CDR3 coding sequence is TGTGCCAGCAGTGAACAGGGGAATGCCGGCTATGGCTACACCTTC.

The genes are TRBV10-2 and TRBJ2-5; D is undetermined. The length of the CDR3 is 13 residues. Trimming stripped 6 bases from V and 5 bases from J, with 13 bases between. CDR1 and CDR2 (germline): WSHSY, SAAADI. The CDR3 bases are TGCGCCAGCAGAAGCTCCCTCGAGGAGACCCAGTACTTC. It specifies CASRSSLEETQYF.

V and J are TRBV7-8 and TRBJ2-3; 9 bases align to TRBD1. The germline V gene has CDR1 SGHVS and CDR2 FQNEAQ. The CDR3 is made up of 16 amino acids. The J segment lost 4 bases and the V segment lost 3 bases, leaving 8 bases of the junction unmatched. The CDR3 reads CASSFQDRGLADTQYF. Written as DNA, the CDR3 is TGTGCCAGCAGCTTTCAGGACAGGGGTTTGGCAGATACGCAGTATTTT.

The chain links TRBV6-1 to TRBJ2-2, with D possibly matching TRBD2 (6 bases). Germline lookup yields CDR1 MNHNS and CDR2 SASEGT. This CDR3 comprises 18 residues. V lost 4 bases to trimming and J lost 7 bases, with 25 bases between them. The CDR3 DNA follows: TGTGCCAGCAGTGCGACTAGGACATTAATCTTTTTAGACGGGGAGCTGTTTTTT. Translating gives CASSATRTLIFLDGELFF.

The rearrangement uses TRBV5-4 and TRBJ2-1; the D gene is possibly TRBD1 (5 bases). V was cut by 0 bases and J by 0 bases, with 16 bases left in between. This CDR3 comprises 18 residues. CDR1 and CDR2 from the germline V gene are SGHNT and YYREEE (reference sequence). CDR3 sequence: CASSLDQGFTNSYNEQFF. The CDR3 bases are TGTGCCAGCAGCTTGGATCAGGGTTTCACGAACTCCTACAATGAGCAGTTCTTC.

This clone has just a few counts. The genes are TRBV3-1 (or the pseudogene TRBV3-2) and TRBJ2-2; 7 bases match TRBD1. The CDR3 covers 15 residues. Germline assignment: CDR1 LGHDT and CDR2 YNNKEL (reference sequence). The junction had 8 bases not matched to a gene; V was cut back by 4 bases and J by 6 bases. The CDR3 is CASSPWDSRSGELFF. The CDR3 DNA sequence: TGTGCCAGCAGCCCCTGGGACAGTCGTTCCGGGGAGCTGTTTTTT.

Points on this clone: Other DNA sequences in this sample translate to the same CDR3. The genes are TRBV21-1 and TRBJ2-7; TRBD1, as called in the table, went unchecked against the DNA. TRBV21-1 is designated a pseudogene. The CDR3 runs 18 residues. The CDR3 DNA reads as TGTGCCAGCAGCAAAGGAGCAGGTGCGGGACAGGGGAACTACGAGCAGTACTTT. This translates into CASSKGAGAGQGNYEQYF.

This CDR3 reads CASTRAGGLTEAFF. The CDR3 DNA sequence: TGTGCCAGCACCAGGGCGGGGGGGCTGACTGAAGCTTTCTTT. The rearrangement uses TRBV7-9 and TRBJ1-1; TRBD1 might be the D (6 bases). The V end lost 7 bases, the J end lost 5 bases, and 17 bases lay between the germline ends. Germline CDR1 is SEHNR and CDR2 is FQNEAQ (reference sequence). CDR3 size: 14 residues.

This chain links TRBV9 with TRBJ1-6; D perhaps matches TRBD1 (5 bases). The V gene lost 7 bases and the J gene lost 3 bases, with 14 bases spanning the gap. CDR3 length: 15 residues. The germline V gene encodes CDR1 SGDLS and CDR2 YYNGEE. CDR3 DNA: TGTGCCAGCGGTCGAGGAGGGGTCTATAATTCACCCCTCCACTTT. It specifies CASGRGGVYNSPLHF.

The rearrangement uses TRBV7-2 and TRBJ1-1; 8 positions match TRBD1. V gave up 2 bases and J gave up 5 bases; unmatched junction bases: 7. The germline V gene has CDR1 SGHTA and CDR2 FQGNSA. The length of the CDR3 is 15 residues. CDR3 residues: CASSLKNRGSTEAFF. DNA for the CDR3: TGTGCCAGCAGCTTAAAGAACAGGGGGTCGACTGAAGCTTTCTTT.

The rearrangement joins TRBV29-1 to TRBJ2-1; D is ambiguous. Germline CDR1 is SQVTM and CDR2 is ANQGSEA. V shed 1 base and J shed 10 bases, with 8 bases lying between them. This CDR3 comprises 11 residues. CDR3: CSVEGPYEQFF. The CDR3 DNA sequence: TGCAGCGTTGAAGGGCCTTACGAGCAGTTCTTC.

The chain joins TRBV12-3 or TRBV12-4 to TRBJ1-1, with D maybe TRBD1 (6 bases). Deletions cut 6 bases from V and 4 bases from J, with 12 bases between. This CDR3 comprises 13 residues. CDR3 region: CASRHLGGTEAFF. CDR3 nucleotide sequence: TGTGCCAGCAGACATTTAGGGGGCACTGAAGCTTTCTTT.

The V gene is TRBV24-1, the J gene TRBJ2-5, with a tentative D call TRBD2 (7 bases). Trimming pared 5 bases from V and 0 bases from J, leaving 12 bases between. Germline CDR1 reads KGHDR; CDR2 reads SFDVKD. This CDR3 has 15 amino acids. The CDR3 protein is CATSGGGANQETQYF. Here the CDR3 DNA reads TGTGCCACCAGTGGGGGGGGCGCCAACCAAGAGACCCAGTACTTC.

The chain combines TRBV4-1 with TRBJ1-1; weak D call: TRBD1 (5 bases). This CDR3 has 17 residues. V dropped 0 bases and J dropped 0 bases, with 14 bases sitting between them. Germline assignment: CDR1 MGHRA and CDR2 YSYEKL. The CDR3 DNA reads TGCGCCAGCAGCCAAGACGCCGGGAGGGGATTGAACACTGAAGCTTTCTTT. As protein: CASSQDAGRGLNTEAFF.

This clone was detected only once. J is TRBJ1-5 and V is TRBV18; D is unclear. Trimming cost V 5 bases and J 5 bases, with 19 bases left between them. The CDR3 loop spans 16 amino acids. Germline CDR1 and CDR2: KGHSH and LQKENI. CDR3 sequence: CASSSETGYFHQPQHF. The CDR3 nucleotides read TGTGCCAGCTCATCGGAGACCGGGTACTTCCATCAGCCCCAGCATTTT.

J is TRBJ1-2 and V is TRBV7-2; 7 nucleotides align to TRBD1. The junction had 10 bases not matched to a gene; V was cut back by 4 bases and J by 8 bases. The germline CDR1 and CDR2 sequences are SGHTA and FQGNSA. The CDR3 spans 14 residues. CDR3 DNA sequence: TGTGCCAGCAGCTCCCCAGACAGGGCTCAAGGCTACACCTTC. Its translation: CASSSPDRAQGYTF.

CDR3 amino acids: CASSYGSFPGYTF. The CDR3 DNA reads TGTGCCAGCAGTTACGGTAGCTTCCCCGGCTACACCTTC. This sequence joins TRBV6-6 and TRBJ1-2; no definite D call. Trimming pared 2 bases from V and 8 bases from J, leaving 12 bases between. In germline, CDR1 is MNHNY, CDR2 SVGAGI (reference sequence). The CDR3 contains 13 residues.

The chain is built from TRBV3-1 (or the pseudogene TRBV3-2) and TRBJ2-1, with 8 bases fitting TRBD2. J gave up 3 bases and V 3 bases, and 10 bases lay outside the gene matches. The CDR3 is 17 amino acids. The germline V gene encodes CDR1 LGHDT and CDR2 YNNKEL (reference sequence). DNA for the CDR3: TGTGCCAGCAGCCAGGTCCGTAGCGGGGTTCACTACAATGAGCAGTTCTTC. Amino acids: CASSQVRSGVHYNEQFF.